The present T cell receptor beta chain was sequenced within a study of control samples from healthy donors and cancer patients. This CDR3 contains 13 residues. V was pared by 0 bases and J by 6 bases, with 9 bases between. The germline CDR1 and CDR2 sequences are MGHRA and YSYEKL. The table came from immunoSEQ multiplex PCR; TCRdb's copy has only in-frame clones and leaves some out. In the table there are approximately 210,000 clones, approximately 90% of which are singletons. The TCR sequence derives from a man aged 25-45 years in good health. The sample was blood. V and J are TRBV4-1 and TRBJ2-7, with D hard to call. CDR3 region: CASSQERRSEQYF. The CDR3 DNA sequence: TGCGCCAGCAGCCAAGAAAGGCGGTCCGAGCAGTACTTC.